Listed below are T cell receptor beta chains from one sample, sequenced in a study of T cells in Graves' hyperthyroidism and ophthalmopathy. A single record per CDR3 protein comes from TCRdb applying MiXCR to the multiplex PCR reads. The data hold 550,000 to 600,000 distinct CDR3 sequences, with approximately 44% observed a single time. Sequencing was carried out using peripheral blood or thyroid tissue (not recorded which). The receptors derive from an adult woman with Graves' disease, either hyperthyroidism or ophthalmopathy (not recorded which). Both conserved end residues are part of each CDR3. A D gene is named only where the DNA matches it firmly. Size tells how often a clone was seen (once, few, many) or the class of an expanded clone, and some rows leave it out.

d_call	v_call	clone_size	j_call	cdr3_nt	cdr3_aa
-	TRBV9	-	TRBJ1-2	TGTGCCAGCAGCGTAGCTCAGGCAGATGGCTACACCTTC	CASSVAQADGYTF
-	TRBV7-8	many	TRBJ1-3	TGTGCCAGCAGCTTAGGCCTTCCGAGGGATGGAAACACCATATATTTT	CASSLGLPRDGNTIYF
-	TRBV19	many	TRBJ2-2	TGTGCCAGTAGGTTGACGAACACCGGGGAGCTGTTTTTT	CASRLTNTGELFF
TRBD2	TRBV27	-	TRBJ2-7	TGTGCCAGCAGTTTGAGGGTAGCGGGAGTCGGCGGGGCCTACGAGCAGTACTTC	CASSLRVAGVGGAYEQYF
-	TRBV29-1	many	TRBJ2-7	TGCAGCGTTAACGACGGGAGCTACGAGCAGTACTTC	CSVNDGSYEQYF
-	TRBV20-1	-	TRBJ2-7	TGCAGTGCCCGACAGGGAGGCTCCTACGAGCAGTACTTC	CSARQGGSYEQYF
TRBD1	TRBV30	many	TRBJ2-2	TGTGCCTGGCGACAGGGGGTCGCCACCGGGGAGCTGTTTTTT	CAWRQGVATGELFF
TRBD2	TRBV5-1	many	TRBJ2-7	TGCGCCAGCAGCTTTAGCGGGAGGGCTGGGGAGCAGTACTTC	CASSFSGRAGEQYF
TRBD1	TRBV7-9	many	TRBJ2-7	TGTGCCAGCAGCTCCCGGACAGGGGTCTACGAGCAGTACTTC	CASSSRTGVYEQYF
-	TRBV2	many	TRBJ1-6	TGTGCCAGCCGTGAGGGTGGGGGGCCCCTCCACTTT	CASREGGGPLHF
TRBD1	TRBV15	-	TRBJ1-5	TGTGCCACCAGCAGACACCGGGACAGGGATCAGCCCCAGCATTTT	CATSRHRDRDQPQHF
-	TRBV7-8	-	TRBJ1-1	TGTGCCAGCAGCCGAATACAGGGAGGGAGTCAAGCTTTCTTT	CASSRIQGGSQAFF
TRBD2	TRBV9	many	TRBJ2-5	TGTGCCAGCAGCGCCGGACTAGCGGGGACCCAAGAGACCCAGTACTTC	CASSAGLAGTQETQYF
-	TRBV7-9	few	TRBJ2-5	TGTGCCAGCAGCCCAGAGTGGCAAGACCAAGAGACCCAGTACTTC	CASSPEWQDQETQYF
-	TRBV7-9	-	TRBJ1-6	TGTGCCAGCAGTACGGAGAATTCACCCCTCCACTTT	CASSTENSPLHF
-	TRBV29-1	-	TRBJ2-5	TGCAGCGTTGAAGATTCTTGGGGGTCAAGAGAGACCCAGTACTTC	CSVEDSWGSRETQYF
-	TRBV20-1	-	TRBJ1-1	TGCAGTGCTACCAACGGCCTCCGGAACACTGAAGCTTTCTTT	CSATNGLRNTEAFF
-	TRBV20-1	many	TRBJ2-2	TGCAGTGTTAGGGCCCGGGGGCGGTGGAGCACCGGGGAGCTGTTTTTT	CSVRARGRWSTGELFF
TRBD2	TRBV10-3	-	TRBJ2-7	TGTGCCATCAGTGGTTCGACTAGCGGGGGATGTTACTTC	CAISGSTSGGCYF
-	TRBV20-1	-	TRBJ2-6	TGCAGTGCTAGTCCGGGCGCAGGGAGGAGCACTGAAGCTTTC	CSASPGAGRSTEAF
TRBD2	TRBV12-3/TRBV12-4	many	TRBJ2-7	TGTGCCAGCAGTTTCCCTAGCGGGGAGCAGTACTTC	CASSFPSGEQYF
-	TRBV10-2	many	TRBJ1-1	TGCGCCAGCAGTGAGTCGCTCTCGAACACTGAAGCTTTCTTT	CASSESLSNTEAFF
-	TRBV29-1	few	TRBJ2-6	TGCAGCGTTGAAGGAGGTGAGCTAGACAGCTCTGGGGCCAACGTCCTGACTTTC	CSVEGGELDSSGANVLTF
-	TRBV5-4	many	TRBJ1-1	TGTGCCAGCGCCAATAGGGGTGGGAACACTGAAGCTTTCTTT	CASANRGGNTEAFF
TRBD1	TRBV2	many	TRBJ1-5	TGTGCCAGCAGGTTCAGGGGGCTGATGGGGAGCAATCAGCCCCAGCATTTT	CASRFRGLMGSNQPQHF
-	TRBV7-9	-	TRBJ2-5	TGTGCCAGCAGGGACACAAGTCAAGAGACCCAGTACTTC	CASRDTSQETQYF
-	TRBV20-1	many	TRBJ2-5	TGCAGTGCTAGAGATTCCGGTACTGGGGAGACCCAGTACTTC	CSARDSGTGETQYF
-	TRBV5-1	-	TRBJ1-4	TGCGCCAGCAGCTTTGGACCTGGAAAACTGTTTTTT	CASSFGPGKLFF
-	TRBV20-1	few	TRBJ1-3	TGCAGCGCTTCGTTATTCTCTGGAAACACCATATATTTT	CSASLFSGNTIYF
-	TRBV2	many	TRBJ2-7	TGTGCCAGCAGATCCGGGGGTCGGTACGAGCAGTACTTC	CASRSGGRYEQYF
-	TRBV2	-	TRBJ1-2	TGTGCCAGCAACGGCCAGGGAGTACGGTATGGCTACACCTTC	CASNGQGVRYGYTF
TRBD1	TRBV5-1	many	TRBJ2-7	TGTGCCAGCAGCTTGGGACAGTCCTACGAGCAGTACTTC	CASSLGQSYEQYF
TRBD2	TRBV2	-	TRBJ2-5	TGTGCCAGCAGTGAAGCGGGGACTAGCGGCGGATTTGAGACCCAGTACTTC	CASSEAGTSGGFETQYF
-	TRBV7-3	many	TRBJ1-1	TGTGCCAGCAGCTTTGATCGGGCGAACACTGAAGCTTTCTTT	CASSFDRANTEAFF
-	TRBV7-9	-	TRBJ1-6	TGTGCCAGCAGCTTGCCCGGCAGGGCAAATTCACCCCTCCACTTT	CASSLPGRANSPLHF
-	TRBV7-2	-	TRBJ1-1	TGTGCCAGCAGCTTATTTGACGGAGTGAACACTGAAGCTTTCTTT	CASSLFDGVNTEAFF
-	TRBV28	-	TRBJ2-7	TGTGCCAGCAGTTTGAAGGGGTTAGGCTACGAGCAGTACTTC	CASSLKGLGYEQYF
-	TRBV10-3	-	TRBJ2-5	TGTGCCATCAGTGACATTTCAGGGGGGGCCCAGTACTTC	CAISDISGGAQYF
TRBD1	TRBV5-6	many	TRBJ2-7	TGTGCCAGCAGATACCGTACAGGGGGCGTATTCTACGAGCAGTACTTC	CASRYRTGGVFYEQYF
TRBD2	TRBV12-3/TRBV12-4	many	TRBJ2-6	TGTGCCAGCACTGGGTCTAGCGGGAGGCCCAGTAGGACCAACGTCCTGACTTTC	CASTGSSGRPSRTNVLTF
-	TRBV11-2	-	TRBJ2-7	TGTGCCAGCAGCCCGGTGTCGAAAAGGGAGCAGTACTTC	CASSPVSKREQYF